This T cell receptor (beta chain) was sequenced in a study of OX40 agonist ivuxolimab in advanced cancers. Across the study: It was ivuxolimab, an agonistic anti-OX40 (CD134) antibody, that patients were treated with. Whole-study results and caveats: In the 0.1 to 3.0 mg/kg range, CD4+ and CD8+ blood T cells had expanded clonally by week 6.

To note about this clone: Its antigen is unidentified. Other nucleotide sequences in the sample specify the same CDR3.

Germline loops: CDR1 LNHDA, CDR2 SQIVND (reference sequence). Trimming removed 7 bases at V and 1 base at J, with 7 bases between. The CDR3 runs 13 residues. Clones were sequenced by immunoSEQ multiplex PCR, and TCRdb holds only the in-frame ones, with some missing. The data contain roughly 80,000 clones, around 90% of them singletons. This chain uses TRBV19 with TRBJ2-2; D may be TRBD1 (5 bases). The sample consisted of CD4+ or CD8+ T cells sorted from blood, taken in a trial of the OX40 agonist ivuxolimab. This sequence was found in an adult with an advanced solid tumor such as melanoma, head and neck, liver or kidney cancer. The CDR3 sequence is CASTRGNTGELFF. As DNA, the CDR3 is TGTGCCAGTACAAGGGGGAACACCGGGGAGCTGTTTTTT. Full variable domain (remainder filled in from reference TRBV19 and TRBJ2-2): DGGITQSPKYLFRKEGQNVTLSCEQNLNHDAMYWYRQDPGQGLRLIYYSQIVNDFQKGDIAEGYSVSREKKESFPLTVTSAQKNPTAFYLCASTRGNTGELFFGEGSRLTVL.